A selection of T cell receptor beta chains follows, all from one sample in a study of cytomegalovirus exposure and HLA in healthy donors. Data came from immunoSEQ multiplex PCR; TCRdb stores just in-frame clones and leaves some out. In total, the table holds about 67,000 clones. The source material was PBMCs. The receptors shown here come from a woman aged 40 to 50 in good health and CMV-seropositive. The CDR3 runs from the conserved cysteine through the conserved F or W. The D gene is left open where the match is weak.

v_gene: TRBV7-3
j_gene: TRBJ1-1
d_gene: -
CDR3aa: CASSARVTSGNTEAFF
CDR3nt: TGTGCCAGCAGCGCCAGGGTAACATCGGGGAACACTGAAGCTTTCTTT

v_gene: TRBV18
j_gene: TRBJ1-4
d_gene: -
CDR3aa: CASSPSGREGEKLFF
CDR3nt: TGTGCCAGCTCACCATCTGGCAGGGAGGGTGAAAAACTGTTTTTT

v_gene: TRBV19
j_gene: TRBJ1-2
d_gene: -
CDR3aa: CASSPQFNYGYTF
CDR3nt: TGTGCCAGTAGCCCTCAGTTTAACTATGGCTACACCTTC

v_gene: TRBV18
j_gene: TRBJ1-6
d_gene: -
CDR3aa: CASSPRSLPGVNSPLHF
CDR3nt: TGTGCCAGCTCACCGCGGAGTCTACCGGGGGTTAATTCACCCCTCCACTTT

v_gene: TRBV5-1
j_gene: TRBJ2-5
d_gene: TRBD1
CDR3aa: CASSLRQGQETQYF
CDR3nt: TGCGCCAGCAGCCTACGACAGGGGCAAGAGACCCAGTACTTC

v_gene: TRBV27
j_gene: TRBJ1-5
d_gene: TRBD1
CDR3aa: CASSPTAGGTSNQPQHF
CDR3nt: TGTGCCAGCAGTCCCACGGCAGGGGGGACGAGCAATCAGCCCCAGCATTTT

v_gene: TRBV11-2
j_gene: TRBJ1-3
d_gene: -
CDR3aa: CASSDTGNTIYF
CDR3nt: TGTGCCAGCAGCGACACCGGAAACACCATATATTTT

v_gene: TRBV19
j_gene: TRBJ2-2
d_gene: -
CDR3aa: CASSIEIAGELFF
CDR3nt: TGTGCCAGTAGTATAGAAATAGCCGGGGAGCTGTTTTTT

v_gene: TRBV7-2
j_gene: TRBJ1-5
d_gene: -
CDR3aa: CASSPRTGYSNQPQHF
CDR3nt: TGTGCCAGCAGCCCCCGGACGGGGTATAGCAATCAGCCCCAGCATTTT

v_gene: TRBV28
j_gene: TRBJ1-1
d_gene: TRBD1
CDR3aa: CAATAGGTEAFF
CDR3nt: TGTGCCGCAACGGCAGGGGGCACTGAAGCTTTCTTT

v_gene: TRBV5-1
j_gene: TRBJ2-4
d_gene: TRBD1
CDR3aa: CASSQDRGAKNIQYF
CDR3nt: TGCGCCAGCAGCCAGGACAGGGGAGCCAAAAACATTCAGTACTTC

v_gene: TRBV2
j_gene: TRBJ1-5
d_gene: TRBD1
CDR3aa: CASSEGTGAHQPQHF
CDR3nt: TGTGCCAGCAGTGAAGGGACAGGGGCCCATCAGCCCCAGCATTTT

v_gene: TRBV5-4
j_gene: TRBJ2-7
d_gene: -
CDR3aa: CASSLWARYEQYF
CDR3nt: TGTGCCAGCAGCTTATGGGCCCGCTACGAGCAGTACTTC

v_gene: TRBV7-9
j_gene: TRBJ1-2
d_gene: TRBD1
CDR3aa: CASSPTGAAYGYTF
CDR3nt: TGTGCCAGCAGCCCGACAGGGGCTGCCTATGGCTACACCTTC

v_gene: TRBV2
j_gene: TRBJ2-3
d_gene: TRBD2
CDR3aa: CASGLAGTGSTQYF
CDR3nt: TGTGCCAGCGGACTAGCGGGAACAGGGAGTACGCAGTATTTT

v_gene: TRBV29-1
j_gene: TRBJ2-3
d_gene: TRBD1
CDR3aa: CSETGGEGTDTQYF
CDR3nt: TGCAGCGAAACAGGGGGAGAAGGCACAGATACGCAGTATTTT

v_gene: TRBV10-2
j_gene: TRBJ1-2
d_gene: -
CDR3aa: CASNDGGNNYGYTF
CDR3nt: TGCGCCAGCAACGACGGGGGTAATAACTATGGCTACACCTTC

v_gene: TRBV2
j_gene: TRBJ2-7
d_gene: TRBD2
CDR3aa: CASSEITSGRSSYEQYF
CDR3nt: TGTGCCAGCAGTGAAATTACTAGCGGGAGGTCCTCCTACGAGCAGTACTTC

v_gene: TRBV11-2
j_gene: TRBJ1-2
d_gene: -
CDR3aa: CASSLEGGGGPYGYTF
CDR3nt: TGTGCCAGCAGCTTAGAAGGAGGTGGGGGCCCCTATGGCTACACCTTC

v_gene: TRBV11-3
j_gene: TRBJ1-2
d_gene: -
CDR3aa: CASSQAPYQGSNYGYTF
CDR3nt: TGTGCCAGCAGCCAAGCACCTTACCAGGGGTCTAACTATGGCTACACCTTC

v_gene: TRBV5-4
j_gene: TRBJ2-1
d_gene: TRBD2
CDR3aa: CASSLAGGGGVEEQFF
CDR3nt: TGTGCCAGCAGCTTGGCCGGGGGCGGGGGGGTTGAAGAGCAGTTCTTC

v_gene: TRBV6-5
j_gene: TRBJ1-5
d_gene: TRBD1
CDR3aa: CASSFTGQGNQPQHF
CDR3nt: TGTGCCAGCAGTTTTACGGGACAGGGGAATCAGCCCCAGCATTTT

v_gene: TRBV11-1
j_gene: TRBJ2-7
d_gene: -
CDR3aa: CASSSLGFTYEQYF
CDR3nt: TGTGCCAGCAGCTCCCTGGGCTTCACCTACGAGCAGTACTTC

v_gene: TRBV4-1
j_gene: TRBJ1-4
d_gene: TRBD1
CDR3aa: CASSQPDRVLEKLFF
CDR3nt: TGCGCCAGCAGCCAACCCGACAGGGTGCTTGAAAAACTGTTTTTT

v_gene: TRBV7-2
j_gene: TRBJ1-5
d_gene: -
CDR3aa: CASSPRAGQDQPQHF
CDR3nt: TGTGCCAGCAGCCCCCGTGCAGGACAAGATCAGCCCCAGCATTTT

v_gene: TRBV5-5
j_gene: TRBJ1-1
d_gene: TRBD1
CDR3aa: CASSIVPGQGWAFF
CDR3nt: TGTGCCAGCAGCATCGTCCCGGGACAGGGATGGGCTTTCTTT

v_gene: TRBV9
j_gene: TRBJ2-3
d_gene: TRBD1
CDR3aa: CASSADRGDADTQYF
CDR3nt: TGTGCCAGCAGCGCCGACAGGGGGGATGCAGATACGCAGTATTTT

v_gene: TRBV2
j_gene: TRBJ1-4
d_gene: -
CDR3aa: CASSEALEKLFF
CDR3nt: TGTGCCAGCAGTGAAGCGTTAGAAAAACTGTTTTTT

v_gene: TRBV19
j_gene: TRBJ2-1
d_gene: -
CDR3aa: CASSPQNSYNEQFF
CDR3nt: TGTGCCAGTAGCCCACAGAATTCCTACAATGAGCAGTTCTTC

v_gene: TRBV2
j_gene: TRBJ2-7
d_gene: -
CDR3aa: CASSEQGSSYEQYF
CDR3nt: TGTGCCAGCAGTGAACAGGGATCCTCCTACGAGCAGTACTTC

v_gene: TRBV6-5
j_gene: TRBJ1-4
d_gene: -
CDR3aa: CASSYSEGPREKLFF
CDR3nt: TGTGCCAGCAGTTACTCGGAGGGACCTCGGGAAAAACTGTTTTTT

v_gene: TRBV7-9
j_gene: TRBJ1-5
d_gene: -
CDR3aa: CASSFENNQPQHF
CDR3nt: TGTGCCAGCAGCTTCGAGAACAATCAGCCCCAGCATTTT

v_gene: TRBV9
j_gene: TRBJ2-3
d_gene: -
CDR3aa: CASSVGGSVVTDTQYF
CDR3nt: TGTGCCAGCAGCGTAGGCGGAAGTGTGGTCACAGATACGCAGTATTTT

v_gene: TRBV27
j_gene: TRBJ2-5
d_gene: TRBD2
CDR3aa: CASSQTSGNQETQYF
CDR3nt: TGTGCCAGCAGTCAAACTAGCGGGAACCAAGAGACCCAGTACTTC

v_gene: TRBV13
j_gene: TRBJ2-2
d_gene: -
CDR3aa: CASSLQEGTGELFF
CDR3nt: TGTGCCAGCAGCCTACAAGAGGGCACCGGGGAGCTGTTTTTT